The 18 T cell receptor beta chains reported below all come from one sample, sequenced in a study of T cell responses to AZD1222 COVID-19 vaccine. Using immunoSEQ multiplex PCR, the repertoire was profiled, and TCRdb retains in-frame clones only, with some absent. The sample lists around 150,000 clones; around 90% were seen once. Material: peripheral blood, obtained on day 0 of AZD1222 vaccination. These TCRs come from an adult in good health.

This clone was counted a single time. The rearrangement joins TRBV15 to TRBJ1-5; the D gene is possibly TRBD1 (6 bases). Germline assignment: CDR1 LNHNV and CDR2 YYDKDF (reference sequence). The CDR3 has 15 residues. The ends were cut back, 11 bases at V and 4 bases at J, with 21 bases in the middle. The CDR3 DNA reads TGTGCCGCCTCCTATTCGGGACAACCTAATCAGCCCCAGCATTTT. Translation: CAASYSGQPNQPQHF.

The V call is TRBV27, the J call TRBJ2-3, with TRBD2 matching over 12 bases. Germline V CDR1 and CDR2: MNHEY, SMNVEV (reference sequence). The V and J ends lost 5 bases and 4 bases, in that order; junction bases with no gene match: 4. CDR3 length equals 15 residues. CDR3 in amino acids: CASSPPSGGADTQYF. The CDR3 bases are TGTGCCAGCAGTCCTCCTAGCGGGGGGGCAGATACGCAGTATTTT.

V gene TRBV10-3 combines with J gene TRBJ2-7; the D is unclear. The CDR3 spans 12 residues. The V gene's germline CDR1 is ENHRY and CDR2 SYGVKD. The V end was cut by 10 bases, the J end by 2 bases, with 12 bases between. CDR3 nucleotides: TGTGCCACCCGACGTCAAGCCTACGAGCAGTACTTC. Its protein is CATRRQAYEQYF.

This chain joins TRBV28 and TRBJ2-2, with 15 bases matching TRBD2. V shed 3 bases, J shed 7 bases, and the junction held 6 bases outside the gene matches. Germline V gene lookup returns CDR1 MDHEN and CDR2 SYDVKM. The CDR3 covers 17 residues. CDR3 sequence (DNA): TGTGCCAGCAGTTTGGGACTAGCGGGAGGAGATGGCGGGGAGCTGTTTTTT. Its protein product is CASSLGLAGGDGGELFF.

The chain couples TRBV5-1 to TRBJ1-1; D is perhaps TRBD1 (5 bases). Germline CDR1 is SGHRS and CDR2 is YFSETQ. V lost 4 bases, J lost 0 bases, and 13 bases lay in between. The CDR3 totals 15 residues. DNA of the CDR3: TGCGCCAGCAGCCCCTTTAGGGGTCTGAACACTGAAGCTTTCTTT. Protein product: CASSPFRGLNTEAFF.

The chain combines TRBV6-5 with TRBJ1-4; no definite D call. V was trimmed by 6 bases and J by 7 bases, leaving 15 bases between them. Germline CDR1 is MNHEY and CDR2 is SVGAGI. The CDR3 contains 14 residues. The CDR3 region has the DNA TGTGCCAGCAGCGCACAAACAATATCTGAAAAACTGTTTTTT. Its translation is CASSAQTISEKLFF.

The count of this clone is one. This chain joins TRBV7-9 and TRBJ1-2; perhaps TRBD1 as D (6 bases). The CDR3 covers 14 residues. The V end lost 4 bases, the J end lost 4 bases, and 13 bases lay between the germline ends. Looked up from germline, CDR1 is SEHNR and CDR2 is FQNEAQ (reference sequence). The CDR3 protein is CASSSGQSTYGYTF. DNA for the CDR3: TGTGCCAGCAGCTCAGGACAGTCCACCTATGGCTACACCTTC.

J is TRBJ2-7 and V is TRBV6-1; a possible D gene is TRBD1 (6 bases). V shed 3 bases and J shed 2 bases, with 14 bases lying between them. The CDR3 has 15 amino acids. The germline gives CDR1 MNHNS, CDR2 SASEGT. DNA for the CDR3: TGTGCCAGCAGTGACCGGGACAAAAGAACCTACGAGCAGTACTTC. It translates to CASSDRDKRTYEQYF.

The chain couples TRBV7-9 to TRBJ2-4; D is unclear. V lost 0 bases to trimming and J lost 0 bases, with 12 bases between them. CDR1 SEHNR and CDR2 FQNEAQ come from the germline V gene (reference sequence). The CDR3 has 17 residues. The CDR3 here is CASSLAGYSIAKNIQYF. The CDR3 bases are TGTGCCAGCAGCTTAGCGGGATACTCGATAGCCAAAAACATTCAGTACTTC.

The rearrangement uses TRBV6-1 and TRBJ2-3; D is uncertain. V was trimmed by 3 bases and J by 2 bases, leaving 3 bases between them. CDR3 length: 12 residues. Germline V lookup: CDR1 MNHNS, CDR2 SASEGT. The CDR3 region has the DNA TGTGCCAGCAGTGACACCACAGATACGCAGTATTTT. Its protein is CASSDTTDTQYF.

This chain connects TRBV7-2 to TRBJ1-1; D possibly corresponds to TRBD1 (5 bases). The CDR3 is 14 residues long. The germline V gene encodes CDR1 SGHTA and CDR2 FQGNSA. Trimming stripped 4 bases from V and 1 base from J, with 10 bases between. The CDR3, as DNA: TGTGCCAGCAGCTCTGGGACGGGGAACACTGAAGCTTTCTTT. It yields the protein CASSSGTGNTEAFF.

The chain has TRBV7-8 and TRBJ2-3; D not certain. Germline V gene lookup returns CDR1 SGHVS and CDR2 FQNEAQ. The V end was cut by 5 bases, the J end by 0 bases, with 12 bases between. This CDR3 spans 15 amino acids. The CDR3 DNA sequence: TGTGCCAGCAGCCCTAGGTATACGAGCACAGATACGCAGTATTTT. This encodes CASSPRYTSTDTQYF.

V gene TRBV4-1 combines with J gene TRBJ2-7, with TRBD2 identical over 11 bases. V gave up 1 base and J gave up 10 bases; unmatched junction bases: 9. Germline V gene data show CDR1 as MGHRA and CDR2 as YSYEKL. There are 15 residues in the CDR3. This CDR3 reads CASSQVVAGGPRQYF. CDR3 DNA sequence: TGCGCCAGCAGCCAAGTGGTAGCGGGGGGGCCGCGCCAGTACTTC.

The chain has TRBV5-1 and TRBJ1-3, with D tentatively TRBD1 (6 bases). Looked up from germline, CDR1 is SGHRS and CDR2 is YFSETQ. The V and J ends lost 4 bases and 1 base respectively, with 9 bases between them. CDR3 length: 14 residues. The CDR3 bases are TGCGCCAGCAGCGAAGGGGGATCTGGAAACACCATATATTTT. Its translation is CASSEGGSGNTIYF. The whole variable domain, remainder taken from reference TRBV5-1 and TRBJ1-3, is KAGVTQTPRYLIKTRGQQVTLSCSPISGHRSVSWYQQTPGQGLQFLFEYFSETQRNKGNFPGRFSGRQFSNSRSEMNVSTLELGDSALYLCASSEGGSGNTIYFGEGSWLTVV.

This clone showed up just once. V usage is TRBV18 and J usage is TRBJ1-1; tentative D call: TRBD1 (6 bases). Germline CDR1 reads KGHSH; CDR2 reads LQKENI. V gave up 0 bases and J gave up 2 bases, with 16 bases separating them. CDR3 size: 17 residues. CDR3 in DNA: TGTGCCAGCTCACCACCACAGAGGGGGGAGAGCAACACTGAAGCTTTCTTT. Translated, it gives CASSPPQRGESNTEAFF.

The table lists this clone with a count of one. CDR3 DNA sequence: TGCGCCAGCAGCTCAGATTACATGGACCCTGGGGCCAACGTCCTGACTTTC. This gives the protein CASSSDYMDPGANVLTF. The gene calls are TRBV5-1 and TRBJ2-6; no firm D call. CDR1 SGHRS and CDR2 YFSETQ come from the germline V gene. The CDR3 runs to 17 residues. The V end was cut by 3 bases, the J end by 2 bases, with 15 bases between. Combining the CDR3 with reference TRBV5-1 and TRBJ2-6 gives the whole variable domain KAGVTQTPRYLIKTRGQQVTLSCSPISGHRSVSWYQQTPGQGLQFLFEYFSETQRNKGNFPGRFSGRQFSNSRSEMNVSTLELGDSALYLCASSSDYMDPGANVLTFGAGSRLTVL.

The gene calls are TRBV5-1 and TRBJ1-2, with 7 bases fitting TRBD1. Germline V lookup: CDR1 SGHRS, CDR2 YFSETQ. V lost 4 bases, J lost 2 bases, and 11 bases stayed unmatched. The CDR3 contains 16 residues. The CDR3 is CASSPGTARMNYGYTF. The CDR3 nucleotides are TGCGCCAGCAGCCCCGGGACAGCAAGAATGAACTATGGCTACACCTTC.

J is TRBJ1-3 and V is TRBV5-8; D might be TRBD1 (6 bases). Trimming left V 2 bases short and J 4 bases short, with 16 bases between. CDR1 is SGHTS, CDR2 YDEGEE, per germline. The CDR3 has 16 amino acids. CDR3 in amino acids: CASSLQGPMDGNTIYF. CDR3 coding DNA: TGTGCCAGCAGCTTACAGGGCCCGATGGACGGAAACACCATATATTTT.